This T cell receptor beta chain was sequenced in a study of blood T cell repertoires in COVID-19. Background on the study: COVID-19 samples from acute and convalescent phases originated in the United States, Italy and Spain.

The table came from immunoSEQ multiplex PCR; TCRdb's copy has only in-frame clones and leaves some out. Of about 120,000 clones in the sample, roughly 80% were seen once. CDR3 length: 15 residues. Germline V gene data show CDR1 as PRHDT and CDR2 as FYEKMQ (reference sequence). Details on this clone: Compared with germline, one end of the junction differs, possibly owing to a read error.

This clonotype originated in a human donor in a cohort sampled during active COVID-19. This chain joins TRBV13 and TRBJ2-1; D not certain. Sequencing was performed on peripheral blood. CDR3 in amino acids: CASTIGLPSHNEQFF. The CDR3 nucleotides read TGTGCCAGCACGATTGGCCTTCCCTCCCACAATGAGCAGTTCTTC.